The 17 T cell receptor beta chains reported below all come from one sample, sequenced in a study of T cell repertoires in ileal Crohn's disease. Clones were sequenced by immunoSEQ multiplex PCR, and TCRdb holds only the in-frame ones, with some missing. Of roughly 1,500 clones detected, 80% appear once; the ten largest clones hold under 45%. Time point reported: neoterminal ileum biopsy at postoperative endoscopy, about 6 months after surgery. Source material: ileal tissue. The receptors were gathered from an adult with Crohn's disease.

About this clone: One junction end disagrees with the germline gene, perhaps due to a read error. V and J are TRBV27 and TRBJ1-6; perhaps TRBD1 as D (5 bases). The CDR3 length is 16 residues. Germline CDR1 MNHEY, CDR2 SMNVEV (reference sequence). CDR3: CASILLTSRQNSPLHF. CDR3 sequence (DNA): TGTGCCAGCATTTTATTAACGAGCCGACAGAATTCACCCCTCCACTTT.

A remark on this clone: It is unclear where the CDR3 begins or ends on the DNA, so no DNA is shown, and the CDR3 is as TCRdb lists it. The CDR3 loop reads CASILVAGTEAFF. The chain carries TRBV7-9 and TRBJ1-1. The CDR3 is 13 residues long, counting both termini. Germline V gene lookup returns CDR1 SEHNR and CDR2 FQNEAQ (reference sequence).

The gene calls are TRBV6-4 and TRBJ1-1; 11 bases agree with TRBD1. V lost 6 bases to trimming and J lost 3 bases; unmatched junction nucleotides: 12. The CDR3 runs 17 residues. Looked up from germline, CDR1 is MRHNA and CDR2 is SNTAGT. The CDR3 DNA sequence: TGTGCCAGCAGCCTTACCGGGACAGGGGGTGGGGACACTGAAGCTTTCTTT. Translating it yields CASSLTGTGGGDTEAFF.

The chain uses TRBV7-8 and TRBJ2-2, with a tentative D call TRBD2 (6 bases). Germline CDR1 is SGHVS and CDR2 is FQNEAQ. The CDR3 length is 14 residues. With 2 bases removed from V and 4 bases from J, the gap between germline ends came to 8 bases. The CDR3 region is CASSLRGTTGELFF. CDR3 in DNA: TGTGCCAGCAGCTTACGGGGGACCACCGGGGAGCTGTTTTTT. The variable domain in full, completed from reference TRBV7-8 and TRBJ2-2, reads GAGVSQSPRYKVAKRGQDVALRCDPISGHVSLFWYQQALGQGPEFLTYFQNEAQLDKSGLPSDRFFAERPEGSVSTLKIQRTQQEDSAVYLCASSLRGTTGELFFGEGSRLTVL.

The V and J genes are TRBV5-1 and TRBJ2-1, with D possibly being TRBD1 (6 bases). V was pared by 3 bases and J by 4 bases, with 17 bases between. Germline V lookup: CDR1 SGHRS, CDR2 YFSETQ. This CDR3 is built from 16 residues. DNA of the CDR3: TGCGCCAGCAGCTCCCCTTTAGGGGACACATACAATGAGCAGTTCTTC. Amino acid sequence: CASSSPLGDTYNEQFF. Complete variable domain (other parts from reference TRBV5-1 and TRBJ2-1): KAGVTQTPRYLIKTRGQQVTLSCSPISGHRSVSWYQQTPGQGLQFLFEYFSETQRNKGNFPGRFSGRQFSNSRSEMNVSTLELGDSALYLCASSSPLGDTYNEQFFGPGTRLTVL.

This clone came up once. The chain joins TRBV6-5 to TRBJ1-1, with D unresolved. There are 15 residues in the CDR3. Germline V lookup: CDR1 MNHEY, CDR2 SVGAGI. V was cut by 4 bases and J by 5 bases, with 17 bases left in between. The CDR3 loop reads CASSSDPSGWTEAFF. For the CDR3, the DNA is TGTGCCAGCAGTTCGGACCCATCGGGGTGGACTGAAGCTTTCTTT.

This clone came up once. The chain recombines TRBV7-2 with TRBJ1-1, with D perhaps matching TRBD1 (6 bases). Germline CDR1 and CDR2: SGHTA and FQGNSA. The CDR3 length is 13 residues. Trimming removed 5 bases from V and 8 bases from J, with 15 bases in between. The CDR3 sequence: CASSPARGGEAFF. The DNA of the CDR3 is TGTGCCAGCAGCCCGGCGCGAGGGGGAGAAGCTTTCTTT. Based on the CDR3 plus reference TRBV7-2 and TRBJ1-1, the full variable domain is GAGVSQSPSNKVTEKGKDVELRCDPISGHTALYWYRQSLGQGLEFLIYFQGNSAPDKSGLPSDRFSAERTGGSVSTLTIQRTQQEDSAVYLCASSPARGGEAFFGQGTRLTVV.

The chain is built from TRBV19 and TRBJ2-1, with 10 bases matching TRBD1. With 5 bases clipped from V and 7 bases from J, the junction kept 8 bases outside the gene matches. The CDR3 sequence is 15 residues long. Germline V gene lookup returns CDR1 LNHDA and CDR2 SQIVND (reference sequence). CDR3 protein: CASSPDRGYTNEQFF. CDR3 coding DNA: TGTGCCAGTAGTCCGGACAGGGGGTATACTAATGAGCAGTTCTTC.

This chain connects TRBV2 to TRBJ2-1; D remains ambiguous. The V gene's germline CDR1 is SNHLY and CDR2 FYNNEI. The CDR3 is made up of 15 amino acids. The V end was cut by 2 bases, the J end by 0 bases, with 8 bases between. The CDR3 region is CASSEWLSSYNEQFF. The CDR3 DNA sequence: TGTGCCAGCAGTGAATGGTTGAGCTCCTACAATGAGCAGTTCTTC.

This clone was detected only once. The V gene is TRBV4-2, the J gene TRBJ2-7; 10 bases align to TRBD2. The germline CDR1 and CDR2 sequences are LGHNA and YNFKEQ. V was clipped by 2 bases and J by 2 bases; unmatched bases: 9. The CDR3 loop spans 17 amino acids. CDR3 sequence: CASSQLLGTSVAYEQYF. The CDR3 DNA follows: TGTGCCAGCAGCCAACTCCTCGGGACTAGCGTCGCCTACGAGCAGTACTTC.

This chain links TRBV11-2 with TRBJ1-4, with TRBD1 as a possible D gene (5 bases). The germline V and J ends were trimmed by 0 bases and 8 bases, with 16 bases remaining between them. CDR1 is SGHAT and CDR2 is FQNNGV in the germline V gene. CDR3 size: 16 residues. For the CDR3, the DNA is TGTGCCAGCAGCTTAGACGACCCCCAGGGTGGGGAAAAACTGTTTTTT. It specifies CASSLDDPQGGEKLFF.

V gene TRBV6-1 combines with J gene TRBJ2-1, with 8 bases matching TRBD2. This CDR3 spans 15 amino acids. V trimming: 0 bases; J trimming: 8 bases; junction bases outside the gene matches: 6. CDR1 MNHNS and CDR2 SASEGT come from the germline V gene. The CDR3 coding sequence is TGTGCCAGCAGTGAAGCGCGGGGGACTAGTGATGAGCAGTTCTTC. Encoded protein: CASSEARGTSDEQFF.

This clone was observed a few times. The chain is built from TRBV19 and TRBJ2-1, with D maybe TRBD2 (5 bases). The CDR3 runs to 14 residues. The V and J ends lost 1 base and 7 bases respectively, with 11 bases between them. The germline V gene has CDR1 LNHDA and CDR2 SQIVND (reference sequence). This CDR3 reads CASSIVARGNEQFF. The CDR3 nucleotides read TGTGCCAGTAGTATAGTCGCCCGAGGGAATGAGCAGTTCTTC.

By frequency in the sample, this clone is large. V usage is TRBV19 and J usage is TRBJ1-5; 8 positions match TRBD1. V gave up 6 bases and J gave up 7 bases; unmatched junction bases: 8. Germline V lookup: CDR1 LNHDA, CDR2 SQIVND (reference sequence). This CDR3 spans 14 amino acids. The CDR3 spells CASRKTGAPQPQHF. CDR3 nucleotides: TGTGCCAGTAGAAAGACAGGGGCCCCCCAGCCCCAGCATTTT.

This rearrangement joins TRBV7-2 to TRBJ1-2; weak D call: TRBD1 (5 bases). Germline V CDR1 and CDR2: SGHTA, FQGNSA. The CDR3 spans 13 residues. The germline V and J ends were trimmed by 3 bases and 3 bases, with 8 bases remaining between them. This chain's CDR3 is CASSFGGDYGYTF. The CDR3 DNA reads as TGTGCCAGCAGCTTTGGAGGGGACTATGGCTACACCTTC.

The chain employs TRBV5-5 and TRBJ2-2; 9 bases agree with TRBD1. Per germline, CDR1 SGHKS and CDR2 YYEKEE (reference sequence). The CDR3 has 15 residues. With V trimmed by 3 bases and J by 6 bases, 6 bases remained unmatched. The CDR3 here is CASSWGQGSAGELFF. In DNA form, the CDR3 reads TGTGCCAGCAGCTGGGGACAGGGTAGTGCCGGGGAGCTGTTTTTT.

The CDR3 DNA sequence: TGCGCCAGCAGCCTGGAACCCCAACAGTCCTACGAGCAGTACTTC. Amino acids: CASSLEPQQSYEQYF. V gene TRBV5-1 combines with J gene TRBJ2-7; D call uncertain. V was trimmed by 4 bases and J by 1 base, leaving 15 bases between them. CDR3 size: 15 residues. The germline gives CDR1 SGHRS, CDR2 YFSETQ. Together with reference TRBV5-1 and TRBJ2-7, the CDR3 gives the full variable domain: KAGVTQTPRYLIKTRGQQVTLSCSPISGHRSVSWYQQTPGQGLQFLFEYFSETQRNKGNFPGRFSGRQFSNSRSEMNVSTLELGDSALYLCASSLEPQQSYEQYFGPGTRLTVT.